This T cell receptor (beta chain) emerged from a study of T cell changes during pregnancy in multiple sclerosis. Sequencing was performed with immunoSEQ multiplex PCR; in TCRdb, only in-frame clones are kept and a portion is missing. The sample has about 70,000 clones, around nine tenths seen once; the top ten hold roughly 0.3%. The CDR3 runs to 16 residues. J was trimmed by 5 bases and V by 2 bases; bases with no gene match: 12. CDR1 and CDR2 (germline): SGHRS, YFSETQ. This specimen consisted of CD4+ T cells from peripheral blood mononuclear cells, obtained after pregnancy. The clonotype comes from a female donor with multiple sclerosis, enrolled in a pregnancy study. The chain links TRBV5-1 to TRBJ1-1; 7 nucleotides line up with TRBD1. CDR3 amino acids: CASSFGIGTGETEAFF. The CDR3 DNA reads TGCGCCAGCAGCTTCGGAATAGGAACAGGGGAAACTGAAGCTTTCTTT.